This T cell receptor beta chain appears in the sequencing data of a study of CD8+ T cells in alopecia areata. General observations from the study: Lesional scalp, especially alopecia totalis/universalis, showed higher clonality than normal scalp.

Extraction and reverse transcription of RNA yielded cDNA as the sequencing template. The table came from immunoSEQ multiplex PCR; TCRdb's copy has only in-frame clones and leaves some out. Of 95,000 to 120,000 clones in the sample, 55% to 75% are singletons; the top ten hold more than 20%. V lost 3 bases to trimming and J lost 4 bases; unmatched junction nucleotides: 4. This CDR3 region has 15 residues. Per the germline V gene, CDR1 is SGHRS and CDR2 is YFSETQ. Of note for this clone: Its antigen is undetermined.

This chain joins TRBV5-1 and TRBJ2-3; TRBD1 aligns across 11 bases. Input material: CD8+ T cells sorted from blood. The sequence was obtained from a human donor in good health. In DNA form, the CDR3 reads TGCGCCAGCAGCTGGGGACAGGGGGTAGCAGATACGCAGTATTTT. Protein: CASSWGQGVADTQYF.